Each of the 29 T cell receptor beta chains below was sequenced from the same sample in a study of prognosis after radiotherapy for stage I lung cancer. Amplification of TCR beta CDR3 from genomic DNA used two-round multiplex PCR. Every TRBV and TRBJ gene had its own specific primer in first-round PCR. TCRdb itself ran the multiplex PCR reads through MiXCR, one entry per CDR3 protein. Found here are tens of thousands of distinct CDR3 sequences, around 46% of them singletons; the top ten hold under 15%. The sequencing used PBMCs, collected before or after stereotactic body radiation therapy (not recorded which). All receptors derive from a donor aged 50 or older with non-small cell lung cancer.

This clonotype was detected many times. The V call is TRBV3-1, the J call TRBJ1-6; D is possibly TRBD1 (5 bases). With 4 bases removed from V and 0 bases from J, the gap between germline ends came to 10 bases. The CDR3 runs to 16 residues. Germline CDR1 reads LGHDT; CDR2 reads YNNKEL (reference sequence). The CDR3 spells CASSLGTSSYNSPLHF. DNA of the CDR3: TGTGCCAGCAGCCTCGGGACTAGCTCCTATAATTCACCCCTCCACTTT.

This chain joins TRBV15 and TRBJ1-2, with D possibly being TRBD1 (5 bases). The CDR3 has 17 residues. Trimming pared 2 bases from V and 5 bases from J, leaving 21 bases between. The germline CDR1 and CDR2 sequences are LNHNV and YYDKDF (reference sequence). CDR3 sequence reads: CATSRPVGVVLGYGYTF. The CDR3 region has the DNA TGTGCCACCAGCAGACCCGTGGGGGTAGTTCTTGGTTATGGCTACACCTTC.

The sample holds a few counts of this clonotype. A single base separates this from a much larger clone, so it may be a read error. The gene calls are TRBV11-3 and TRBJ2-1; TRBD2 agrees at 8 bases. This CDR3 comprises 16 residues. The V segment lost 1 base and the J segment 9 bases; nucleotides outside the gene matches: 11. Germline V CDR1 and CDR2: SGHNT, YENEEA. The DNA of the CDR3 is TGTGCCAGCAGCTTAGGGGCTAGCGGGCCCACGTGTGAGCAGTTCTTC. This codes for CASSLGASGPTCEQFF.

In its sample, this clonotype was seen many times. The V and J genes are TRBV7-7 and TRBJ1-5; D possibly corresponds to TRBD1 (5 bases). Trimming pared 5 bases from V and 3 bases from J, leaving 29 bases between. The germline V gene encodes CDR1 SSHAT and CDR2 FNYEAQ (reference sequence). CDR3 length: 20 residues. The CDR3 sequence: CASSNTGWDHSHQANQPQHF. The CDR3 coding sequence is TGTGCCAGCAGCAATACGGGGTGGGACCATAGTCACCAGGCCAATCAGCCCCAGCATTTT.

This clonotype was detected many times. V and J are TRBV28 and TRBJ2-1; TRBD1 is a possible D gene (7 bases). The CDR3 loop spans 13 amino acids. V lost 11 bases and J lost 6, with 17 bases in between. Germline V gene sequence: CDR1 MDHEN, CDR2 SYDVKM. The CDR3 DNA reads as TGTGCCTCCAGGGGGGTCGGATCCAATGAGCAGTTCTTC. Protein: CASRGVGSNEQFF.

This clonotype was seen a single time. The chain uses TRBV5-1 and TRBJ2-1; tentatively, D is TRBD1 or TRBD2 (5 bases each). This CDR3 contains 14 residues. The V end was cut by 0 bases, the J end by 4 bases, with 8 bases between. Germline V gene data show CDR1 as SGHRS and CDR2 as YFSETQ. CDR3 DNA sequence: TGCGCCAGCAGCTTGGGGGGGTCTTACAATGAGCAGTTCTTC. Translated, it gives CASSLGGSYNEQFF.

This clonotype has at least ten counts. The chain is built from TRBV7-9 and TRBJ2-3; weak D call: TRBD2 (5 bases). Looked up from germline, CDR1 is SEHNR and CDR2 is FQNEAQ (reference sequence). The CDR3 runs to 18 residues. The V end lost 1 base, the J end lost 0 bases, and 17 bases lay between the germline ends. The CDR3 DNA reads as TGTGCCAGCAGCTTAGATTCATGGAGCGGATATAGCACAGATACGCAGTATTTT. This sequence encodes CASSLDSWSGYSTDTQYF.

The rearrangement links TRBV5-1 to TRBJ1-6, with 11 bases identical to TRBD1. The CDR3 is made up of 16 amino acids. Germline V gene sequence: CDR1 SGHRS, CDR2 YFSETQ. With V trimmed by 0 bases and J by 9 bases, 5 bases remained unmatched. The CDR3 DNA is TGCGCCAGCAGCTTGGGGACAGGGGGCTCGGGTTCACCCCTCCACTTT. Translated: CASSLGTGGSGSPLHF. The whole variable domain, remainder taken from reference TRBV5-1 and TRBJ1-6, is KAGVTQTPRYLIKTRGQQVTLSCSPISGHRSVSWYQQTPGQGLQFLFEYFSETQRNKGNFPGRFSGRQFSNSRSEMNVSTLELGDSALYLCASSLGTGGSGSPLHFGNGTRLTVT.

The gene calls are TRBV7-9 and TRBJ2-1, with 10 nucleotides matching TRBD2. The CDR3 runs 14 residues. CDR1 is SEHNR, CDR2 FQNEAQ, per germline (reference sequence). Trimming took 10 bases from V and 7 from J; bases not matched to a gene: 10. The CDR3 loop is CATNLAGGWNEQFF. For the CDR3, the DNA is TGTGCCACCAACTTAGCGGGGGGATGGAATGAGCAGTTCTTC.

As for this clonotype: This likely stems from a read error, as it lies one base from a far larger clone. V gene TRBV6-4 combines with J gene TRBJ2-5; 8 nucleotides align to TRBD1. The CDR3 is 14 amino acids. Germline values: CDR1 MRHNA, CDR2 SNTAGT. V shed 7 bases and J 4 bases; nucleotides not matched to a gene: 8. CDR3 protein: CASTLGQVIETQYF. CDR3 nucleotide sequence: TGTGCCAGCACCCTGGGACAGGTTATAGAGACCCAGTACTTC.

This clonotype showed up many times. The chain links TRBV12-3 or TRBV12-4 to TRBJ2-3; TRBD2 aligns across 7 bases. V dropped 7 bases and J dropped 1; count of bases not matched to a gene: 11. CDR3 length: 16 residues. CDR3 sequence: CASTRRVGGGTDTQYF. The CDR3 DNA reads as TGTGCCAGCACTCGCCGGGTGGGGGGGGGCACAGATACGCAGTATTTT.

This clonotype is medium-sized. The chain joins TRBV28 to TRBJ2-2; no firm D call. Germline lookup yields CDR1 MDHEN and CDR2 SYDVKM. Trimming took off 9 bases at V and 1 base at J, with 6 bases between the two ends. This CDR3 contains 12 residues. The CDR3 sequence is CASFKNTGELFF. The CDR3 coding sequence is TGTGCCAGTTTTAAGAACACCGGGGAGCTGTTTTTT.

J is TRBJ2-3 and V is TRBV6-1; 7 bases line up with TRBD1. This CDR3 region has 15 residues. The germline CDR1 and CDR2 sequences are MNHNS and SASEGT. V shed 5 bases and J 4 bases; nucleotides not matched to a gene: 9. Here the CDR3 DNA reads TGTGCCAGCAGTCGAGACAGGGCGAGGGCAGATACGCAGTATTTT. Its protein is CASSRDRARADTQYF.

CDR3 protein: CASSPVGLSNQPQYF. CDR3 sequence (DNA): TGTGCCAGCAGTCCCGTGGGTTTGAGCAATCAGCCCCAGTATTTT. This chain connects TRBV27 to TRBJ1-5; no reliable D call. The assigned J gene may be wrong: the sequence end matches TRBJ2-3 better. This CDR3 has 15 amino acids. The germline V gene encodes CDR1 MNHEY and CDR2 SMNVEV (reference sequence).

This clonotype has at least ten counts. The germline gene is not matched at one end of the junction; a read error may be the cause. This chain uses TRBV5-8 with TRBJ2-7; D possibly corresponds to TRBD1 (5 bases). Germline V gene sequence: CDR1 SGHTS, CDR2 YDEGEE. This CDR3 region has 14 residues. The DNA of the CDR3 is TGTGCCAGCAGCTTGGCCAGGGTTACAGGTAGAAAGGACTTC. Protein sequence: CASSLARVTGRKDF.

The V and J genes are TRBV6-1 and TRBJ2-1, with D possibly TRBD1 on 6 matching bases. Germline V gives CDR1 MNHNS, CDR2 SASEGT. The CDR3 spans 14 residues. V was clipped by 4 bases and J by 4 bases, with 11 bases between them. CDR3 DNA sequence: TGTGCCAGCAGTGGGCAGGGGTTTTACAATGAGCAGTTCTTC. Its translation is CASSGQGFYNEQFF.

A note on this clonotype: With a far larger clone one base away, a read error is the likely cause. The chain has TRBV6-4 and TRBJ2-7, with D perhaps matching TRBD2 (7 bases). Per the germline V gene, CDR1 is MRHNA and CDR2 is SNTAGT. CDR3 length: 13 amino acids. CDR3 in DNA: TGTTCCAGCAGGGGAGCGGGGAGCTACGAGCAGTACTTC. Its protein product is CSSRGAGSYEQYF.

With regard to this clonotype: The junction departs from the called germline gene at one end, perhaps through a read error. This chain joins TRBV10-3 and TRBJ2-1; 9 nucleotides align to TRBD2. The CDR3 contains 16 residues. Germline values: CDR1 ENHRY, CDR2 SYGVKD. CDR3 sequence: CSISGVAGVGRDEHFF. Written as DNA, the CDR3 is TGTTCCATCAGTGGGGTAGCGGGAGTTGGACGCGATGAGCATTTCTTC.

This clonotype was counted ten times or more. Written as DNA, the CDR3 is TGTGCCAGCAGCCAAGAAGCAGGGTCTGCTTTCTTT. This gives the protein CASSQEAGSAFF. The chain carries TRBV3-1 and TRBJ1-1, with a tentative D call TRBD1 (5 bases). V gave up 0 bases and J gave up 11 bases, with 10 bases separating them. This CDR3 region has 12 residues. Germline V lookup: CDR1 LGHDT, CDR2 YNNKEL (reference sequence).

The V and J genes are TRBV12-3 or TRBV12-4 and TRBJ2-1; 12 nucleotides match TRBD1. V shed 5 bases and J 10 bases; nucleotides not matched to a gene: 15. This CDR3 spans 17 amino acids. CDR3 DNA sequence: TGTGCCAGCAGTCCCGACGCCGGGACAGGGGGCCAAGGGGAGCAGTTCTTC. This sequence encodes CASSPDAGTGGQGEQFF.

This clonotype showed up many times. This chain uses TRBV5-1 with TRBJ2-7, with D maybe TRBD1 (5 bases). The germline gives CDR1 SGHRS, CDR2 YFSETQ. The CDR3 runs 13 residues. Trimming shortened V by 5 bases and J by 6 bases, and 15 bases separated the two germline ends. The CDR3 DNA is TGCGCCAGCAGATCAGGGCGGTTGGGCGAGCAGTACTTC. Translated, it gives CASRSGRLGEQYF.

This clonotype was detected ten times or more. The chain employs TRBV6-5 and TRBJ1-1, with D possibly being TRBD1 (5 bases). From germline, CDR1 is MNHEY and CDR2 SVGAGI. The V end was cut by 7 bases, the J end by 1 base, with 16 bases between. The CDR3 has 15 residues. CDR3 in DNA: TGTGCCAGCACCGAACGACAGATTTCGAACACTGAAGCTTTCTTT. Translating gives CASTERQISNTEAFF.

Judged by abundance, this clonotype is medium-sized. CDR3: CASRSWRASDNEQFF. The CDR3 DNA follows: TGTGCCAGCAGGAGTTGGCGGGCGAGTGACAATGAGCAGTTCTTC. The rearrangement uses TRBV6-2 or TRBV6-3 and TRBJ2-1, with TRBD2 as a possible D gene (5 bases). In germline, CDR1 is MNHEY, CDR2 SVGEGT. The CDR3 runs 15 residues. Deletions cut 6 bases from V and 5 bases from J, with 17 bases between.

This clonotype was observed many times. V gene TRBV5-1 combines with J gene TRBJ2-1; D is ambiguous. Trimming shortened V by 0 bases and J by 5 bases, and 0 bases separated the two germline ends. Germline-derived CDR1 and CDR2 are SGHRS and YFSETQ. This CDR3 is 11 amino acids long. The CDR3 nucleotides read TGCGCCAGCAGCTTGGACAATGAGCAGTTCTTC. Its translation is CASSLDNEQFF.

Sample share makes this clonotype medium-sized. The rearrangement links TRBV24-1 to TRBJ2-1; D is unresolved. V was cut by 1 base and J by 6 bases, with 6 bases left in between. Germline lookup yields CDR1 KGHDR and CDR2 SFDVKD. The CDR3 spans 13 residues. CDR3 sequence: CATSDFTVNEQFF. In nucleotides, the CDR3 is TGTGCCACCAGTGATTTTACAGTCAATGAGCAGTTCTTC.

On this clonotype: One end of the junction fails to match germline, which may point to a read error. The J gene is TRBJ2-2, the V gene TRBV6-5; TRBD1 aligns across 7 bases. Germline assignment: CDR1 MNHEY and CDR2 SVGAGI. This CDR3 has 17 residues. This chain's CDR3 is CASIYNRDSSNTGELFF. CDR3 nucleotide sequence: TGTGCCAGCATTTACAACCGGGACAGTTCGAACACCGGGGAGCTGTTTTTT.

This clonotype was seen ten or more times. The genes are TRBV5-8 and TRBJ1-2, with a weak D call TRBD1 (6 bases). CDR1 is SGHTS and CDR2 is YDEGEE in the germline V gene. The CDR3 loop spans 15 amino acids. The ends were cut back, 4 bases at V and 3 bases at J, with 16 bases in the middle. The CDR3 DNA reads TGTGCCAGCAGCGATTGGACAGAAGGGGACTATGGCTACACCTTC. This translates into CASSDWTEGDYGYTF. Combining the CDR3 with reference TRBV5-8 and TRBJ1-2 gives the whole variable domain EAGVTQSPTHLIKTRGQQATLRCSPISGHTSVYWYQQALGLGLQFLLWYDEGEERNRGNFPPRFSGRQFPNYSSELNVNALELEDSALYLCASSDWTEGDYGYTFGSGTRLTVV.

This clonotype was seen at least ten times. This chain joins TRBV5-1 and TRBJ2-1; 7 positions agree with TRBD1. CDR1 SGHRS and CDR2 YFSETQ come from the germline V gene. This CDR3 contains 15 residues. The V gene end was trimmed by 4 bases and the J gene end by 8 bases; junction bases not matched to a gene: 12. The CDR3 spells CASSTRDRPNDEQFF. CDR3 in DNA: TGCGCCAGCAGCACTAGGGACAGACCCAACGATGAGCAGTTCTTC.

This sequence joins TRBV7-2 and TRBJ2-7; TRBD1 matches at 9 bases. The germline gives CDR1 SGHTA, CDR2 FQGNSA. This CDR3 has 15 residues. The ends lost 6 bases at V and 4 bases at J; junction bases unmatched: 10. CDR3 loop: CASSSLPTGGYEQYF. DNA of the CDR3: TGTGCCAGCAGTTCTCTACCGACAGGGGGTTACGAGCAGTACTTC.